This T cell receptor beta chain appears in the sequencing data of a study of cytomegalovirus exposure and HLA in healthy donors. Study-wide results and caveats: It was taken for granted in presence/absence analyses that sequencing depth across donors was roughly uniform. Later on, analysis showed that most CMV-associated TCR beta chains appeared to be HLA-restricted.

It was with 60 Vbeta and 13 Jbeta primers that the PCR ran. The data were produced by immunoSEQ multiplex PCR, yet TCRdb's version contains in-frame clones alone and is incomplete. In the table there are roughly 140,000 clones, 70% to 85% of which are singletons. The V gene end was trimmed by 8 bases and the J gene end by 9 bases; junction bases not matched to a gene: 7. This CDR3 has 13 residues. Germline V CDR1 and CDR2: MNHEY, SMNVEV (reference sequence). A word on this clone: The target antigen is unknown.

The V gene is TRBV27, the J gene TRBJ1-6; 7 nucleotides agree with TRBD1. The source of this sequence is a middle-aged man in good health and CMV-seropositive. Sequenced input: PBMCs. The chain's CDR3 is CASRGGAGSPLHF. The CDR3 bases are TGTGCCAGCCGAGGGGGCGCGGGTTCACCCCTCCACTTT.